The entry that follows covers one T cell receptor beta chain sequence. CDR1 SGHTA and CDR2 FQGNSA come from the germline V gene. Trimming pared 1 base from V and 9 bases from J, leaving 16 bases between. The CDR3 covers 15 residues. This entry comes from a study of OX40 agonist ivuxolimab in advanced cancers. Measured with immunoSEQ multiplex PCR; TCRdb has only the in-frame clones, and not every one. The sample has 40,000 to 45,000 clones, roughly 80% seen once; the top ten hold more than 9%. The receptor was isolated from an adult with an advanced solid tumor such as melanoma, head and neck, liver or kidney cancer. The genes are TRBV7-2 and TRBJ2-1; D is unresolved. Specimen: CD4+ or CD8+ T cells sorted from blood, collected in a trial of the OX40 agonist ivuxolimab. The CDR3, as DNA: TGTGCCAGCAGCTTAGACGGAACGGCGGTGAGTGAGCAGTTCTTC. It is translated as CASSLDGTAVSEQFF. The variable domain in full, completed from reference TRBV7-2 and TRBJ2-1, reads GAGVSQSPSNKVTEKGKDVELRCDPISGHTALYWYRQSLGQGLEFLIYFQGNSAPDKSGLPSDRFSAERTGGSVSTLTIQRTQQEDSAVYLCASSLDGTAVSEQFFGPGTRLTVL.